This TCR beta chain was observed in a study of early stage breast cancer tumors. Study overall: Among some 12 ER+/PR+/HER2- tumors, eight were ductal, four lobular.

Study-level points and caveats: Compared with adjacent normal breast, tumors showed about 2.3-fold denser, more clonal T cells. Blood repertoires resembled normal breast more than tumor.

This clone was counted between two and nine times. Its cognate antigen is unknown. Here immunoSEQ multiplex PCR was the method, and the copy in TCRdb shows in-frame clones only, minus some. The data show fewer than 1,900 clones, around 82% seen once. Tissue for this sample was collected about 1.9-4 cm from the breast tumor. The junction had 3 bases not matched to a gene; V was cut back by 4 bases and J by 2 bases. The CDR3 loop spans 14 amino acids. CDR1 and CDR2 from the germline V gene are ENHRY and SYGVKD. The chain joins TRBV10-3 to TRBJ2-7; 9 nucleotides line up with TRBD2. This TCR came from a person between 45 and 65 years old with breast cancer. Input material: normal breast tissue next to the tumor. This CDR3 reads CAISVGLAPYEQYF. The CDR3 DNA reads as TGTGCCATCAGTGTTGGACTAGCGCCCTACGAGCAGTACTTC.